Below are 29 T cell receptor beta chains sequenced from a single sample in a study of response to subunit inactivated influenza vaccine. TCRdb re-derived calls from the RT-PCR reads in MiXCR, one entry per CDR3 protein. Of approximately 500,000 distinct CDR3 sequences listed, 10% to 15% are singletons. The sequences come from PBMCs from blood, collected 45 days after vaccination. The receptors shown here come from a man aged 45 to 65 who received an inactivated influenza vaccine.

This clonotype has just a few counts. The chain combines TRBV10-3 with TRBJ2-5; TRBD1 is a possible D gene (5 bases). The CDR3 loop spans 13 amino acids. Germline values: CDR1 ENHRY, CDR2 SYGVKD. Deletions cut 6 bases from V and 5 bases from J, with 13 bases between. This CDR3 reads CAISLGPRETQYF. The CDR3 DNA is TGTGCCATCAGCCTGGGGCCCCGGGAGACCCAGTACTTC.

This clonotype was seen a few times. The rearrangement links TRBV6-2 or TRBV6-3 to TRBJ2-1; the match to TRBD2 covers 8 bases. Germline CDR1 MNHEY, CDR2 SVGEGT. V gave up 5 bases and J gave up 0 bases; unmatched junction bases: 9. The CDR3 spans 17 residues. CDR3 amino acids: CASSHPGTRASYNEQFF. In DNA form, the CDR3 reads TGTGCCAGCAGTCATCCCGGGACTAGGGCCTCCTACAATGAGCAGTTCTTC.

This chain's CDR3 is CASSLGGGAFETQYF. CDR3 bases: TGTGCCAGCAGCTTAGGCGGGGGGGCCTTTGAGACCCAGTACTTC. The chain recombines TRBV11-2 with TRBJ2-5; 9 bases are shared with TRBD2. The CDR3 consists of 15 residues. The germline V gene has CDR1 SGHAT and CDR2 FQNNGV. The trim removed 1 base at V and 5 bases at J, leaving 5 bases unmatched. Together with reference TRBV11-2 and TRBJ2-5, the CDR3 gives the full variable domain: EAGVAQSPRYKIIEKRQSVAFWCNPISGHATLYWYQQILGQGPKLLIQFQNNGVVDDSQLPKDRFSAERLKGVDSTLKIQPAKLEDSAVYLCASSLGGGAFETQYFGPGTRLLVL.

This clonotype has more than one count but fewer than ten. CDR3 loop: CASRLTGGYAEAFF. CDR3 bases: TGTGCCAGCAGACTGACAGGGGGCTACGCTGAAGCTTTCTTT. This chain links TRBV28 with TRBJ1-1, with TRBD1 matching over 10 bases. The V and J ends lost 6 bases and 6 bases, in that order; junction bases with no gene match: 7. The CDR3 loop spans 14 amino acids. Germline CDR1 reads MDHEN; CDR2 reads SYDVKM.

This chain connects TRBV4-3 to TRBJ2-7; no reliable D call. CDR1 and CDR2 from the germline V gene are LGHNA and YSLEER. This CDR3 contains 15 residues. Trimming cost V 1 base and J 3 bases, with 13 bases left between them. CDR3 nucleotide sequence: TGCGCCAGCAGCCAAGGTGAAGGGTTTAACTACGAGCAGTACTTC. Residues: CASSQGEGFNYEQYF.

This clonotype appeared a few times. This chain joins TRBV28 and TRBJ2-3; perhaps TRBD1 as D (5 bases). The germline V gene encodes CDR1 MDHEN and CDR2 SYDVKM. Trimming removed 2 bases from V and 10 bases from J, with 19 bases in between. This CDR3 has 15 amino acids. The CDR3 loop is CASSLSRVSFLAQYF. Here the CDR3 DNA reads TGTGCCAGCAGTTTAAGCAGGGTCTCTTTTTTAGCGCAGTATTTT. Drawing the rest from reference TRBV28 and TRBJ2-3, the complete variable domain is DVKVTQSSRYLVKRTGEKVFLECVQDMDHENMFWYRQDPGLGLRLIYFSYDVKMKEKGDIPEGYSVSREKKERFSLILESASTNQTSMYLCASSLSRVSFLAQYFGPGTRLTVL.

V gene TRBV12-3 or TRBV12-4 combines with J gene TRBJ2-7, with 12 bases identical to TRBD2. The CDR3 spans 15 residues. V lost 6 bases, J lost 4 bases, and 7 bases stayed unmatched. CDR3 nucleotides: TGTGCCAGCAGACTAACTAGCGGGAGGTATTACGAGCAGTACTTC. This translates into CASRLTSGRYYEQYF.

The count of this clonotype is one. This chain joins TRBV5-1 and TRBJ2-3; D not resolved. Germline CDR1 is SGHRS and CDR2 is YFSETQ. Trimming took 4 bases from V and 1 from J, leaving 13 bases between them. The CDR3 is 15 residues long. The CDR3 nucleotides read TGCGCCAGCAGCCAAGGGTGGGCGGGCACAGATACGCAGTATTTT. Amino acids: CASSQGWAGTDTQYF.

This clonotype has a handful of counts. This CDR3 is CASSSGPTDTQYF. The CDR3 nucleotides read TGTGCCAGCAGCTCGGGACCCACAGATACGCAGTATTTT. The chain recombines TRBV7-2 with TRBJ2-3, with D perhaps matching TRBD1 or TRBD2 (5 bases each). CDR3 length equals 13 residues. V was cut by 4 bases and J by 2 bases, with 7 bases left in between. The germline V gene has CDR1 SGHTA and CDR2 FQGNSA.

This clonotype was seen only a few times. The chain employs TRBV4-1 and TRBJ2-7; TRBD1 agrees at 8 bases. The V and J ends lost 0 bases and 3 bases, in that order; junction bases with no gene match: 10. The length of the CDR3 is 17 residues. Germline V CDR1 and CDR2: MGHRA, YSYEKL. The CDR3 DNA reads TGCGCCAGCAGCCAAGACCCAGGACAGGGTCGCTTCTACGAGCAGTACTTC. This codes for CASSQDPGQGRFYEQYF.

The rearrangement links TRBV4-3 to TRBJ2-7; 7 bases agree with TRBD1. The CDR3 totals 14 residues. J lost 3 bases, V lost 3 bases, and 5 bases had no gene match. CDR1 is LGHNA and CDR2 is YSLEER in the germline V gene. In nucleotides, the CDR3 is TGCGCCAGCAGCCACAACCGGGACAGCTACGAGCAGTACTTC. The encoded protein is CASSHNRDSYEQYF.

V usage is TRBV7-2 and J usage is TRBJ1-2, with 7 bases that match TRBD1. J gave up 7 bases and V 4 bases, and 6 bases lay outside the gene matches. The CDR3 runs to 13 residues. Germline V gene lookup returns CDR1 SGHTA and CDR2 FQGNSA. CDR3: CASSSGQLSGYTF. CDR3 DNA: TGTGCCAGCAGCTCGGGACAGCTCTCTGGCTACACCTTC.

In its sample, this clonotype was seen many times. The chain combines TRBV12-3 or TRBV12-4 with TRBJ1-1; D gene ambiguous. V dropped 4 bases and J dropped 4 bases, with 22 bases sitting between them. This CDR3 spans 17 amino acids. CDR3 DNA: TGTGCCAGCAGTTCACTCCTGGATACTGGGCGGGGCACTGAAGCTTTCTTT. Translated: CASSSLLDTGRGTEAFF.

This clonotype was observed a handful of times. V and J are TRBV29-1 and TRBJ2-1; D perhaps matches TRBD1 (6 bases). Trimming left V 5 bases short and J 6 bases short, with 8 bases between. CDR3 length equals 11 residues. CDR1 is SQVTM, CDR2 ANQGSEA, per germline. The CDR3 is CSVLGGNEQFF. The DNA of the CDR3 is TGCAGCGTTCTAGGGGGCAATGAGCAGTTCTTC.

This chain joins TRBV4-2 and TRBJ2-5; 10 nucleotides line up with TRBD2. Germline trimming cut 0 bases from V and 6 bases from J; bases unmatched to any gene: 10. The CDR3 is 17 residues long. Germline V gives CDR1 LGHNA, CDR2 YNFKEQ. DNA of the CDR3: TGTGCCAGCAGCCAAGAGGGCACGAGCGGGGGGGTGAAGACCCAGTACTTC. Amino acids: CASSQEGTSGGVKTQYF.

This clonotype was counted between two and nine times. The chain couples TRBV6-6 to TRBJ2-5; D possibly uses TRBD1 or TRBD2 (5 bases each). CDR1 is MNHNY and CDR2 is SVGAGI in the germline V gene (reference sequence). This CDR3 is built from 13 residues. The ends were cut back, 7 bases at V and 1 base at J, with 10 bases in the middle. The DNA of the CDR3 is TGTGCCAGCACCCGGGACCCCCAAGAGACCCAGTACTTC. This encodes CASTRDPQETQYF.

This clonotype has more than one count but fewer than ten. This chain uses TRBV7-2 with TRBJ2-3, with a tentative D call TRBD2 (5 bases). The V gene's germline CDR1 is SGHTA and CDR2 FQGNSA. This CDR3 has 15 residues. V was pared by 2 bases and J by 0 bases, with 9 bases between. The CDR3 reads CASSLRGSSTDTQYF. The DNA for the CDR3 is TGTGCCAGCAGCTTACGAGGGTCTAGCACAGATACGCAGTATTTT.

V is TRBV12-3 or TRBV12-4 and J is TRBJ2-7; 9 bases agree with TRBD1. The CDR3 runs to 13 residues. With V trimmed by 6 bases and J by 3 bases, 3 bases remained unmatched. The CDR3 bases are TGTGCCAGCAGCATGGACAGGGGCTACGAGCAGTACTTC. Encoded protein: CASSMDRGYEQYF.

The table lists this clonotype with a few counts. CDR3 amino acids: CSASRTSGAHNEQFF. The CDR3 DNA is TGCAGTGCTAGTAGGACTAGCGGGGCCCACAATGAGCAGTTCTTC. The J gene is TRBJ2-1, the V gene TRBV20-1; 12 nucleotides line up with TRBD2. Germline CDR1 DFQATT, CDR2 SNEGSKA (reference sequence). Trimming cost V 3 bases and J 5 bases; bases outside gene matches: 5. The CDR3 spans 15 residues.

The chain couples TRBV6-5 to TRBJ2-3, with D uncertain. The ends were cut back, 5 bases at V and 0 bases at J, with 12 bases in the middle. This CDR3 has 15 amino acids. CDR1 MNHEY and CDR2 SVGAGI come from the germline V gene. The CDR3 here is CASSTDWASTDTQYF. CDR3 DNA sequence: TGTGCCAGCAGTACCGATTGGGCTAGCACAGATACGCAGTATTTT.

The V call is TRBV3-1, the J call TRBJ2-5; TRBD2 matches at 11 bases. Germline trimming cut 4 bases from V and 5 bases from J; bases unmatched to any gene: 9. Germline V CDR1 and CDR2: LGHDT, YNNKEL (reference sequence). This CDR3 is built from 16 residues. CDR3 nucleotides: TGTGCCAGCAGCCTTCGACTAGCGGGGAGTAGGGAGACCCAGTACTTC. Translation gives CASSLRLAGSRETQYF.

V is TRBV3-1 and J is TRBJ2-5, with TRBD1 matching over 7 bases. CDR1 and CDR2 from the germline V gene are LGHDT and YNNKEL (reference sequence). This CDR3 spans 17 amino acids. The V segment lost 3 bases and the J segment 2 bases; nucleotides outside the gene matches: 12. The CDR3 DNA reads TGTGCCAGCAGCCACCTTTACAGGGGACGGATTCAAGAGACCCAGTACTTC. Its translation is CASSHLYRGRIQETQYF.

V gene TRBV28 combines with J gene TRBJ2-5, with 15 nucleotides matching TRBD2. V lost 6 bases, J lost 5 bases, and 7 bases stayed unmatched. The CDR3 has 16 residues. Germline V gene lookup returns CDR1 MDHEN and CDR2 SYDVKM. The CDR3 here is CASRSGTSGRRETQYF. The CDR3 coding sequence is TGTGCCAGCAGGTCCGGGACTAGCGGGAGGAGGGAGACCCAGTACTTC.

The chain couples TRBV7-9 to TRBJ2-2, with 11 bases that match TRBD2. The V segment lost 5 bases and the J segment 3 bases; nucleotides outside the gene matches: 2. From germline, CDR1 is SEHNR and CDR2 FQNEAQ (reference sequence). CDR3 length equals 15 residues. The CDR3 sequence is CASSGTSGDTGELFF. The CDR3 DNA sequence: TGTGCCAGCAGCGGGACTAGCGGAGACACCGGGGAGCTGTTTTTT.

The table lists this clonotype with many counts. The chain has TRBV12-3 or TRBV12-4 and TRBJ2-2, with TRBD2 identical over 11 bases. With 10 bases clipped from V and 4 bases from J, the junction kept 8 bases outside the gene matches. The CDR3 is 15 amino acids. The chain's CDR3 is CATGGTSGSTGELFF. DNA of the CDR3: TGTGCCACCGGGGGGACTAGCGGTTCCACCGGGGAGCTGTTTTTT.

This clonotype was counted a few times. This chain connects TRBV7-2 to TRBJ2-3, with D perhaps matching TRBD2 (7 bases). Deletions cut 1 base from V and 3 bases from J, with 11 bases between. Germline V gene lookup returns CDR1 SGHTA and CDR2 FQGNSA. This CDR3 is 15 amino acids long. CDR3 region: CASSLGRGLTDTQYF. The CDR3 DNA is TGTGCCAGCAGCTTAGGCAGGGGACTAACAGATACGCAGTATTTT.

This sequence joins TRBV3-1 and TRBJ2-7; maybe TRBD1 (6 bases). V was shortened by 4 bases and J by 0 bases, with 13 bases between the two germline ends. This CDR3 region has 15 residues. Per germline, CDR1 LGHDT and CDR2 YNNKEL (reference sequence). CDR3 coding DNA: TGTGCCAGCAGCCCCCGGGACACCTCCTCCTACGAGCAGTACTTC. Residues: CASSPRDTSSYEQYF.

This chain joins TRBV2 and TRBJ2-7; D gene ambiguous. V was pared by 0 bases and J by 2 bases, with 17 bases between. Looked up from germline, CDR1 is SNHLY and CDR2 is FYNNEI. The CDR3 runs 17 residues. CDR3 sequence (DNA): TGTGCCAGCAGTGAAGCAAATAGTGAGCCAGGAACCTACGAGCAGTACTTC. Its protein product is CASSEANSEPGTYEQYF.

A few counts support this clonotype. This chain links TRBV5-6 with TRBJ1-1; 7 bases are shared with TRBD1. The V gene end was trimmed by 2 bases and the J gene end by 1 base; junction bases not matched to a gene: 5. Germline CDR1 reads SGHDT; CDR2 reads YYEEEE. This CDR3 has 15 residues. CDR3 in amino acids: CASSLPGQSNTEAFF. The CDR3 bases are TGTGCCAGCAGCTTACCGGGACAGTCGAACACTGAAGCTTTCTTT.